A single sample is the source of the 20 T cell receptor beta chains below, sequenced in a study of blood T cell repertoires in COVID-19. TCRdb's table, derived via immunoSEQ multiplex PCR, lists solely in-frame clones and lacks some. The sample has some 170,000 clones, roughly 80% seen once. The sample was peripheral blood. These receptors all stem from a man aged 55 to 70 with acute or convalescent COVID-19.

The chain carries TRBV2 and TRBJ2-7; 7 bases agree with TRBD1. Unmatched junction bases numbered 5, after V lost 6 bases and J lost 0 bases. The germline V gene has CDR1 SNHLY and CDR2 FYNNEI. CDR3 length: 14 amino acids. The CDR3 DNA is TGTGCCAGCAGCGAGGACAGGTTCTCCTACGAGCAGTACTTC. This sequence encodes CASSEDRFSYEQYF. The variable domain in full, with the rest retrieved from reference TRBV2 and TRBJ2-7, is EPEVTQTPSHQVTQMGQEVILRCVPISNHLYFYWYRQILGQKVEFLVSFYNNEISEKSEIFDDQFSVERPDGSNFTLKIRSTKLEDSAMYFCASSEDRFSYEQYFGPGTRLTVT.

In DNA, the CDR3 is TGTGCCAGCAGCCAACCTTCGACAGGATCCTACGAGCAGTACTTC. Amino acids: CASSQPSTGSYEQYF. This chain links TRBV7-2 with TRBJ2-7; D may be TRBD1 (6 bases). This CDR3 spans 15 amino acids. With 5 bases removed from V and 1 base from J, the gap between germline ends came to 15 bases. CDR1 and CDR2 (germline): SGHTA, FQGNSA.

The chain joins TRBV15 to TRBJ2-6; D not certain. The CDR3 sequence is 18 residues long. V dropped 0 bases and J dropped 4 bases, with 16 bases sitting between them. Germline V gene data show CDR1 as LNHNV and CDR2 as YYDKDF (reference sequence). The CDR3 sequence: CATSREIRDGHGANVLTF. The CDR3 region has the DNA TGTGCCACCAGCAGAGAGATCCGTGATGGGCACGGGGCCAACGTCCTGACTTTC. Complete variable domain (other parts from reference TRBV15 and TRBJ2-6): DAMVIQNPRYQVTQFGKPVTLSCSQTLNHNVMYWYQQKSSQAPKLLFHYYDKDFNNEADTPDNFQSRRPNTSFCFLDIRSPGLGDTAMYLCATSREIRDGHGANVLTFGAGSRLTVL.

The chain joins TRBV6-2 or TRBV6-3 to TRBJ2-2; 9 bases fit TRBD1. V was clipped by 4 bases and J by 6 bases; unmatched bases: 3. From germline, CDR1 is MNHEY and CDR2 SVGEGT. The CDR3 runs 14 residues. The CDR3 reads CASSLNRGPGELFF. The CDR3 DNA reads as TGTGCCAGCAGTTTAAACAGGGGGCCCGGGGAGCTGTTTTTT.

V and J are TRBV4-3 and TRBJ2-1; D call uncertain. V gave up 3 bases and J gave up 5 bases, with 14 bases separating them. The length of the CDR3 is 15 residues. Germline V gene lookup returns CDR1 LGHNA and CDR2 YSLEER. The CDR3 sequence: CASSQSQALNNEQFF. Here the CDR3 DNA reads TGCGCCAGCAGCCAGAGCCAGGCCCTTAACAATGAGCAGTTCTTC.

The V and J genes are TRBV9 and TRBJ2-2; no clear D gene. This CDR3 comprises 15 residues. CDR1 is SGDLS and CDR2 is YYNGEE in the germline V gene. The ends were cut back, 0 bases at V and 0 bases at J, with 6 bases in the middle. As DNA, the CDR3 is TGTGCCAGCAGCGTAGGCCACTCGAACACCGGGGAGCTGTTTTTT. Translating it yields CASSVGHSNTGELFF.

V gene TRBV11-3 combines with J gene TRBJ1-1, with 8 bases lining up with TRBD1. The V segment lost 1 base and the J segment 6 bases; nucleotides outside the gene matches: 4. Germline assignment: CDR1 SGHNT and CDR2 YENEEA. This CDR3 comprises 14 residues. As DNA, the CDR3 is TGTGCCAGCAGCTTAGGGCAGGGGGCGTCTGAAGCTTTCTTT. Translating gives CASSLGQGASEAFF. Together with reference TRBV11-3 and TRBJ1-1, the CDR3 gives the full variable domain: EAGVVQSPRYKIIEKKQPVAFWCNPISGHNTLYWYLQNLGQGPELLIRYENEEAVDDSQLPKDRFSAERLKGVDSTLKIQPAELGDSAVYLCASSLGQGASEAFFGQGTRLTVV.

The chain employs TRBV6-5 and TRBJ2-7; D is perhaps TRBD1 (5 bases). The CDR3 contains 13 residues. Deletions cut 4 bases from V and 4 bases from J, with 11 bases between. The germline V gene has CDR1 MNHEY and CDR2 SVGAGI. The DNA of the CDR3 is TGTGCCAGCAGTTCCGGCAGGGTGTACGAGCAGTACTTC. Protein sequence: CASSSGRVYEQYF.

This chain joins TRBV11-3 and TRBJ2-1, with 14 nucleotides matching TRBD2. The CDR3 extends over 18 amino acids. The germline V gene encodes CDR1 SGHNT and CDR2 YENEEA. Trimming took 5 bases from V and 2 from J; bases not matched to a gene: 8. The CDR3 region has the DNA TGTGCCAGCAGCATCACGACTAGCGGGGGGGCAACCTACAATGAGCAGTTCTTC. Amino acids: CASSITTSGGATYNEQFF.

CDR3 DNA: TGTGCCAGCAGCTTGTCAGGGGGACGCACAGATACGCAGTATTTT. Translated, it gives CASSLSGGRTDTQYF. V and J are TRBV5-5 and TRBJ2-3, with 7 nucleotides matching TRBD1. Germline V gene sequence: CDR1 SGHKS, CDR2 YYEKEE (reference sequence). The ends lost 1 base at V and 1 base at J; junction bases unmatched: 3. The CDR3 totals 15 residues.

The chain uses TRBV7-9 and TRBJ2-1; TRBD2 is a possible D gene (6 bases). V was pared by 4 bases and J by 8 bases, with 21 bases between. Germline V CDR1 and CDR2: SEHNR, FQNEAQ (reference sequence). The CDR3 runs to 16 residues. The CDR3 DNA reads TGTGCCAGCAGCTCCCTCAGGAGGGATAAGGGATATGAGCAGTTCTTC. Amino acids: CASSSLRRDKGYEQFF.

The chain combines TRBV6-5 with TRBJ2-3; 8 positions match TRBD2. Germline CDR1 reads MNHEY; CDR2 reads SVGAGI. J lost 2 bases, V lost 8 bases, and 6 bases had no gene match. This CDR3 comprises 14 residues. CDR3 loop: CASAAGGFTDTQYF. CDR3 bases: TGTGCCAGCGCCGCGGGGGGATTCACAGATACGCAGTATTTT.

This clone was counted a single time. The chain carries TRBV4-1 and TRBJ1-1; tentatively, D is TRBD1 (6 bases). Trimming stripped 1 base from V and 5 bases from J, with 17 bases between. This CDR3 comprises 16 residues. Germline V gene data show CDR1 as MGHRA and CDR2 as YSYEKL. The DNA for the CDR3 is TGCGCCAGCAGCCAAGTTCAGGGGCGGTCGGGGACTGAAGCTTTCTTT. This encodes CASSQVQGRSGTEAFF.

CDR3: CSVVGAGGNYGYTF. For the CDR3, the DNA is TGCAGCGTTGTGGGCGCAGGGGGGAACTATGGCTACACCTTC. The V and J genes are TRBV29-1 and TRBJ1-2; 7 nucleotides match TRBD1. V was pared by 4 bases and J by 2 bases, with 7 bases of the junction left unmatched. Germline assignment: CDR1 SQVTM and CDR2 ANQGSEA. The CDR3 is made up of 14 amino acids.

The genes are TRBV13 and TRBJ1-4, with a tentative D call TRBD1 (5 bases). The germline V gene encodes CDR1 PRHDT and CDR2 FYEKMQ (reference sequence). Trimming removed 4 bases at V and 5 bases at J, with 11 bases between. The CDR3 has 14 residues. Here the CDR3 reads CASSSRDSNEKLFF. Written as DNA, the CDR3 is TGTGCCAGCAGCTCCCGGGACTCCAATGAAAAACTGTTTTTT.

This clone was detected many times. The V call is TRBV7-2, the J call TRBJ2-7; 12 nucleotides agree with TRBD2. Germline lookup yields CDR1 SGHTA and CDR2 FQGNSA. CDR3 length: 16 amino acids. Trimming took 4 bases from V and 3 from J; bases not matched to a gene: 7. CDR3 bases: TGTGCCAGCAGCTCTCGACTAGCGGGGGAAGGCTACGAGCAGTACTTC. Protein sequence: CASSSRLAGEGYEQYF.

The chain is built from TRBV6-5 and TRBJ1-3; a possible D gene is TRBD1 (5 bases). The V gene lost 6 bases and the J gene lost 7 bases, with 19 bases spanning the gap. The germline gives CDR1 MNHEY, CDR2 SVGAGI. This CDR3 spans 15 amino acids. CDR3 DNA: TGTGCCAGCAGCCAAAGGGACTTCTCGTGGAACACCATATATTTT. It translates to CASSQRDFSWNTIYF.

The table lists this clone with a few counts. The chain couples TRBV7-3 to TRBJ2-7; possible D gene TRBD2, 5 bases. The V gene's germline CDR1 is SGHTA and CDR2 FQGTGA. With 2 bases removed from V and 6 bases from J, the gap between germline ends came to 11 bases. CDR3 length: 13 residues. The CDR3 sequence: CASSLGSGSEQYF. For the CDR3, the DNA is TGTGCCAGCAGCTTAGGTTCGGGGAGCGAGCAGTACTTC.

The genes are TRBV25-1 and TRBJ1-1; possibly TRBD1 for D (5 bases). Trimming removed 1 base at V and 9 bases at J, with 9 bases between. Per germline, CDR1 MGHDK and CDR2 SYGVNS. The CDR3 sequence is 12 residues long. CDR3 amino acids: CASSELQGKAFF. CDR3 coding DNA: TGTGCCAGCAGTGAATTGCAGGGAAAAGCTTTCTTT.

The chain joins TRBV12-3 or TRBV12-4 to TRBJ2-7; D not certain. CDR3 length: 11 amino acids. V lost 1 base and J 7 bases, leaving 5 bases between the germline ends. For the CDR3, the DNA is TGTGCCAGCAGTTTAGGGCCGGAGCAGTACTTC. The encoded protein is CASSLGPEQYF.